The entry below describes one T cell receptor beta chain. Profiling relied on immunoSEQ multiplex PCR, and the TCRdb table lists in-frame clones only, not all of them. The data show around 450,000 clones, about 92% seen once. V was trimmed by 3 bases and J by 0 bases, leaving 12 bases between them. The CDR3 runs to 17 residues. CDR1 and CDR2 from the germline V gene are SGHAT and FQNNGV. This sample is part of a study of blood T cell repertoires in COVID-19. The rearrangement links TRBV11-2 to TRBJ2-6, with TRBD2 as a possible D gene (6 bases). The TCR originated in a man between 18 and 29 years old who had recovered from COVID-19. Material: PBMCs or T cells enriched from blood (not recorded which). The CDR3 sequence: CASSLGQGGSGANVLTF. In nucleotides, the CDR3 is TGTGCCAGCAGCTTGGGCCAGGGAGGCTCTGGGGCCAACGTCCTGACTTTC.